The entry that follows covers one T cell receptor (beta chain) sequence. This entry is derived from a study of blood T cell repertoires in COVID-19. The CDR3 sequence is 15 residues long. V trimming: 5 bases; J trimming: 2 bases; junction bases outside the gene matches: 1. Looked up from germline, CDR1 is SGHVS and CDR2 is FQNEAQ. Here immunoSEQ multiplex PCR was the method, and the copy in TCRdb shows in-frame clones only, minus some. This table has 80,000 to 90,000 clones, 70% to 90% appearing once. The chain couples TRBV7-8 to TRBJ2-5; TRBD2 matches 14 bases. Sequenced material: peripheral blood. The sequence derives from a woman between 65 and 79 years old with acute or convalescent COVID-19. The CDR3 DNA reads TGTGCCAGCAGCAGACTAGCGGGGGGGCAAGAGACCCAGTACTTC. Translating gives CASSRLAGGQETQYF.